A single sample is the source of the 30 T cell receptor beta chains below, sequenced in a study of T cell clonality in common variable immunodeficiency. Study results and caveats: Reportedly, TCR beta sequences from common variable immunodeficiency showed fewer deletions and N-nucleotide insertions.

Antigens of these TCRs are unknown. Clones were sequenced by immunoSEQ multiplex PCR, and TCRdb holds only the in-frame ones, with some missing. The sample yields 15,000 to 25,000 clones, without any singletons. The sample was peripheral blood mononuclear cells. These receptors were obtained from a human donor with common variable immunodeficiency.

About this clone: The read stops 3 residues short of the end of the CDR3; the missing end is completed from the germline J gene. This chain links TRBV7-9 with TRBJ1-3; TRBD1 matches 7 bases. Germline trimming cut 4 bases from V and 3 bases from J; bases unmatched to any gene: 6. Germline CDR1 SEHNR, CDR2 FQNEAQ (reference sequence). There are 15 residues in the CDR3. CDR3 in amino acids: CASSSLTGFGNTIYF. The CDR3 bases that were read are TGTGCCAGCAGCTCATTGACAGGGTTTGGAAACACC.

This clone has a handful of counts. The read ends 3 residues before the CDR3 terminus; that terminus is restored from the germline J gene. This chain joins TRBV7-9 and TRBJ1-1; 10 bases fit TRBD1. The CDR3 spans 13 residues. Germline-derived CDR1 and CDR2 are SEHNR and FQNEAQ (reference sequence). CDR3 sequence reads: CASSLAGQGLAFF. CDR3 DNA (partial): TGTGCCAGCAGCTTAGCGGGACAGGGGTTA.

In the case of this clone: The read ends 3 residues early relative to the CDR3; the germline J gene fills the gap. V usage is TRBV19 and J usage is TRBJ1-5; D remains unclear. The length of the CDR3 is 15 residues. CDR1 is LNHDA, CDR2 SQIVND, per germline (reference sequence). V was trimmed by 8 bases and J by 4 bases, leaving 18 bases between them. CDR3 bases read: TGTGCCAGTCAACCGGTGGCTGACTTTAATCAGCCC. Its translation is CASQPVADFNQP. In full, the CDR3 is CASQPVADFNQPQHF.

In regard to this clone: Read data end 3 residues before the CDR3 end; the end is taken from the germline J gene. The V gene is TRBV10-3, the J gene TRBJ2-1; D ambiguous. The CDR3 totals 14 residues. Germline CDR1 ENHRY, CDR2 SYGVKD. V was pared by 7 bases and J by 2 bases, with 12 bases between. CDR3 DNA, as far as it was read: TGTGCCATCAAAGCAGGCGCTACCTACAATGAG. Its protein is CAIKAGATYNE. The whole CDR3 is CAIKAGATYNEQFF.

In this sample, this clone turned up a few times. CDR3 loop: CASSDLQGYYGYTF. The DNA read from the CDR3 is TGCGCCAGCAGCGACCTACAGGGATACTATGGC. The chain has TRBV5-1 and TRBJ1-2; maybe TRBD1 (6 bases). The CDR3 goes on 3 residues after the read ends, and that part is filled in from the germline J gene. V lost 4 bases to trimming and J lost 3 bases, with 13 bases between them. The CDR3 sequence is 14 residues long. Germline CDR1 and CDR2: SGHRS and YFSETQ.

This clone was seen many times. The read ends 3 residues shy of where the CDR3 ends; the end is completed using the germline J gene. J is TRBJ2-5 and V is TRBV20-1; 7 positions agree with TRBD1. The V gene end was trimmed by 5 bases and the J gene end by 0 bases; junction bases not matched to a gene: 9. In germline, CDR1 is DFQATT, CDR2 SNEGSKA (reference sequence). The CDR3 consists of 15 residues. The CDR3 loop reads CSAVPGQTNQETQYF. The DNA read from the CDR3 is TGCAGTGCTGTTCCGGGACAGACGAACCAAGAGACC.

On this clone: The DNA ends 3 residues before the CDR3 does, and the rest of the CDR3 is filled in from the germline J gene. The chain joins TRBV7-9 to TRBJ2-7, with D possibly matching TRBD1 (5 bases). Germline values: CDR1 SEHNR, CDR2 FQNEAQ (reference sequence). Trimming left V 1 base short and J 5 bases short, with 12 bases between. This CDR3 comprises 14 residues. The part of the CDR3 DNA that was read is TGTGCCAGCAGCTTAGTCCAGGGCGTCAACGAG. Its protein is CASSLVQGVNE. The CDR3 as a whole reads CASSLVQGVNEQYF.

Remarks on this clone: The read ends 3 residues shy of where the CDR3 ends; the end is completed using the germline J gene. This sequence joins TRBV20-1 and TRBJ1-1; D may be TRBD1 (5 bases). CDR3 length: 14 amino acids. Germline CDR1 is DFQATT and CDR2 is SNEGSKA (reference sequence). V lost 0 bases, J lost 6 bases, and 14 bases lay in between. This CDR3 reads CSARDPRVGSEAFF. Incomplete CDR3 DNA: TGCAGTGCTAGAGATCCCAGGGTAGGATCTGAA.

In the case of this clone: Read coverage stops 3 residues before the CDR3 terminus; the germline J gene supplies the remainder. The chain combines TRBV7-9 with TRBJ2-7; 13 bases line up with TRBD2. Germline-derived CDR1 and CDR2 are SEHNR and FQNEAQ (reference sequence). There are 15 residues in the CDR3. With V trimmed by 5 bases and J by 6 bases, 7 bases remained unmatched. The CDR3 bases that were read are TGTGCCAGCAGCCACGGACTAGCGGGAGCACCCGAG. Translating it yields CASSHGLAGAPE. The complete CDR3 protein is CASSHGLAGAPEQYF.

About this clone: With the read ending 3 residues before the CDR3 end, the germline J gene is used to fill in that end. J is TRBJ2-3 and V is TRBV7-3, with 10 nucleotides matching TRBD1. V gave up 0 bases and J gave up 5 bases; unmatched junction bases: 8. The germline V gene has CDR1 SGHTA and CDR2 FQGTGA. This CDR3 has 17 amino acids. CDR3 region: CASSLTGQGLRGDTQYF. Partial CDR3 DNA: TGTGCCAGCAGCTTAACGGGACAGGGGCTTCGTGGAGATACG.

This clone was seen many times. The read gets to within 3 residues of the CDR3 end, and the germline J gene fills in the rest. The chain carries TRBV28 and TRBJ2-1, with 8 bases that match TRBD2. J lost 9 bases, V lost 7 bases, and 8 bases had no gene match. This CDR3 spans 13 amino acids. Germline V gene data show CDR1 as MDHEN and CDR2 as SYDVKM. Partial CDR3 DNA: TGTGCCAGCACTCTCGAGCGGGGGTTTGAG. This encodes CASTLERGFE. The entire CDR3 sequence reads CASTLERGFEQFF.

With respect to this clone: The read terminates 3 residues ahead of where the CDR3 ends, so the germline J gene completes it. The chain uses TRBV2 and TRBJ2-4, with a possible D match to TRBD1 (6 bases). Trimming took 6 bases from V and 8 from J, leaving 14 bases between them. This CDR3 has 13 residues. The germline gives CDR1 SNHLY, CDR2 FYNNEI. The CDR3 sequence is CASSKQGGDIQYF. Partial CDR3 DNA: TGTGCCAGCAGCAAACAGGGTGGGGACATT. Full variable domain (outside the CDR3, taken from reference TRBV2 and TRBJ2-4): EPEVTQTPSHQVTQMGQEVILRCVPISNHLYFYWYRQILGQKVEFLVSFYNNEISEKSEIFDDQFSVERPDGSNFTLKIRSTKLEDSAMYFCASSKQGGDIQYFGAGTRLSVL.

In this sample, this clone turned up a few times. The CDR3 loop is CASSLMSVAGGGPTSTYEQYF. The sequenced part of the CDR3 DNA is TGTGCCAGCAGCTTAATGTCGGTAGCGGGGGGGGGCCCCACTTCCACCTACGAG. V usage is TRBV7-3 and J usage is TRBJ2-7; 11 bases map to TRBD2. Sequencing ends 3 residues short of the CDR3 end; the germline J gene provides the rest. The junction had 19 bases not matched to a gene; V was cut back by 1 base and J by 2 bases. From germline, CDR1 is SGHTA and CDR2 FQGTGA. The CDR3 consists of 21 residues.

There are a few counts of this clone. The read comes to an end 3 residues before the CDR3 does, leaving the germline J gene to fill in the end. V usage is TRBV5-1 and J usage is TRBJ2-5; 8 nucleotides align to TRBD1. J lost 1 base, V lost 4 bases, and 3 bases had no gene match. Germline V gene data show CDR1 as SGHRS and CDR2 as YFSETQ. There are 14 residues in the CDR3. CDR3 bases read: TGCGCCAGCAGCAGAGGGACAGGCCAAGAGACC. Its protein product is CASSRGTGQET. The CDR3 reads in full as CASSRGTGQETQYF.

This clone was detected many times. With the read ending 3 residues before the CDR3 end, the germline J gene is used to fill in that end. The V call is TRBV5-1, the J call TRBJ2-2, with D unresolved. The CDR3 has 15 amino acids. Per germline, CDR1 SGHRS and CDR2 YFSETQ. Trimming cost V 5 bases and J 0 bases, with 11 bases left between them. The CDR3 bases that were read are TGCGCCAGCAGTCGAGGCAGGACGAACACCGGGGAG. This encodes CASSRGRTNTGE. The entire CDR3 sequence reads CASSRGRTNTGELFF.

Only a few counts were recorded for this clone. The read ends 3 residues early relative to the CDR3; the germline J gene fills the gap. V is TRBV7-9 and J is TRBJ1-2, with TRBD1 matching 10 bases. CDR1 is SEHNR, CDR2 FQNEAQ, per germline (reference sequence). This CDR3 contains 12 residues. After removal of 9 bases from V and 7 bases from J, the junction contained 5 bases not matched to a gene. Partial CDR3 DNA: TGTGCCAGTAGAGACAGGGGGCCTGGC. It codes for CASRDRGPG. The CDR3 as a whole reads CASRDRGPGYTF.

In the case of this clone: Read sequence stops 3 residues before the CDR3 end, and the germline J gene provides the missing end. The chain combines TRBV7-9 with TRBJ2-5; TRBD2 matches at 14 bases. Germline V gene sequence: CDR1 SEHNR, CDR2 FQNEAQ (reference sequence). Unmatched junction bases numbered 3, after V lost 8 bases and J lost 4 bases. The CDR3 length is 14 residues. The CDR3 sequence is CASGTSGGPETQYF. Partial CDR3 DNA: TGTGCCAGCGGGACTAGCGGGGGACCAGAGACC.

Incomplete CDR3 DNA: TGCGCCAGCAGCTTGGTTGAGGGTAATAATTCACCC. Residues: CASSLVEGNNSP. The whole CDR3 reads CASSLVEGNNSPLHF. This chain uses TRBV5-1 with TRBJ1-6; no firm D call. The CDR3 end is not reached by the read, which stops 3 residues before it; the germline J gene fills it in. This CDR3 is 15 amino acids long. Between the trimmed V and J ends, which lost 0 bases and 5 bases, there was a span of 9 bases. From germline, CDR1 is SGHRS and CDR2 YFSETQ.

This clone came up a few times. Read sequence stops 3 residues before the CDR3 end, and the germline J gene provides the missing end. The rearrangement uses TRBV5-4 and TRBJ2-1; 9 bases agree with TRBD1. The trim removed 1 base at V and 6 bases at J, leaving 2 bases unmatched. This CDR3 has 14 amino acids. The germline V gene has CDR1 SGHNT and CDR2 YYREEE (reference sequence). CDR3: CASSLPGQGNEQFF. Incomplete CDR3 DNA: TGTGCCAGCAGCTTGCCGGGACAGGGCAATGAG.

This clone was recorded a few times. The CDR3 end is not reached by the read, which stops 3 residues before it; the germline J gene fills it in. The chain employs TRBV7-6 and TRBJ1-4; possibly TRBD1 for D (5 bases). The CDR3 consists of 15 residues. V lost 5 bases and J 10 bases, leaving 20 bases between the germline ends. The germline V gene has CDR1 SGHVS and CDR2 FNYEAQ. CDR3 DNA, as far as it was read: TGTGCCAGCAGCCAACAGAGCACGGGGGTCGGAAAA. It codes for CASSQQSTGVGK. The full CDR3 reads CASSQQSTGVGKLFF.

The sample holds many counts of this clone. The DNA ends 3 residues before the CDR3 does, and the rest of the CDR3 is filled in from the germline J gene. This chain joins TRBV6-2 or TRBV6-3 and TRBJ2-2, with 8 bases lining up with TRBD2. The germline gives CDR1 MNHEY, CDR2 SVGEGT. With V trimmed by 6 bases and J by 5 bases, 14 bases remained unmatched. The CDR3 covers 17 residues. The covered CDR3 bases are TGTGCCAGCAGCCCGCACGGACTAGCTGGGAGGACCGGGGAG. Protein sequence: CASSPHGLAGRTGE. The complete CDR3 protein is CASSPHGLAGRTGELFF.

This clone was seen a handful of times. With the read ending 3 residues before the CDR3 end, the germline J gene is used to fill in that end. This chain links TRBV6-2 or TRBV6-3 with TRBJ1-2; a weak D match, TRBD1 (6 bases). V shed 6 bases and J shed 6 bases, with 14 bases lying between them. This CDR3 is built from 13 residues. Germline V CDR1 and CDR2: MNHEY, SVGEGT. CDR3 DNA (partial): TGTGCCAGCAGGCCCCAGGGGCGGGATGGC. Translated, it gives CASRPQGRDG. The CDR3 as a whole reads CASRPQGRDGYTF.

As to this clone: The observed sequence ends 3 residues before the CDR3 terminus, with the missing tail filled in from the germline J gene. The V call is TRBV18, the J call TRBJ1-1; the match to TRBD1 covers 10 bases. Trimming at V came to 3 bases and at J to 4 bases, leaving 17 bases not matched to a gene. The CDR3 runs to 19 residues. The germline CDR1 and CDR2 sequences are KGHSH and LQKENI. The part of the CDR3 DNA that was read is TGTGCCAGCTCACCGCTACGACAGGGGGCGATTTATAGTAGCACTGAA. It is translated as CASSPLRQGAIYSSTE. The full CDR3 reads CASSPLRQGAIYSSTEAFF. The entire variable domain, with the rest obtained from reference TRBV18 and TRBJ1-1, is as follows: NAGVMQNPRHLVRRRGQEARLRCSPMKGHSHVYWYRQLPEEGLKFMVYLQKENIIDESGMPKERFSAEFPKEGPSILRIQQVVRGDSAAYFCASSPLRQGAIYSSTEAFFGQGTRLTVV.

This clone was picked up many times. The read finishes 3 residues shy of the CDR3 end, and the germline J gene is used to complete it. The V call is TRBV11-2, the J call TRBJ2-2; D unresolved. CDR3 length equals 11 residues. Germline-derived CDR1 and CDR2 are SGHAT and FQNNGV. Trimming took off 3 bases at V and 7 bases at J, with 3 bases between the two ends. CDR3: CASSFVGELFF. CDR3 bases read: TGTGCCAGCAGCTTCGTCGGGGAG.

This clone was seen at least ten times. The DNA ends 3 residues before the CDR3 does, and the rest of the CDR3 is filled in from the germline J gene. V gene TRBV18 combines with J gene TRBJ2-7; possibly TRBD1 for D (6 bases). The CDR3 sequence is 15 residues long. From germline, CDR1 is KGHSH and CDR2 LQKENI. V lost 6 bases and J lost 2, with 17 bases in between. CDR3 DNA, as far as it was read: TGTGCCAGCTCTCCCACCGGGGCAGGGGCCTACGAG. It codes for CASSPTGAGAYE. The full CDR3 sequence reads CASSPTGAGAYEQYF.

For this clone: The CDR3 end is not reached by the read, which stops 3 residues before it; the germline J gene fills it in. This chain links TRBV30 with TRBJ2-1, with TRBD2 matching 11 bases. Germline CDR1 is GTSNPN and CDR2 is SVGIG (reference sequence). The CDR3 runs to 18 residues. J was trimmed by 4 bases and V by 0 bases; bases with no gene match: 11. The CDR3 region is CAWSVRLAGRLGYNEQFF. The covered CDR3 bases are TGTGCCTGGAGTGTAAGACTAGCGGGGCGCCTGGGGTACAATGAG.

This clone is judged medium-sized. Read data end 3 residues before the CDR3 end; the end is taken from the germline J gene. The chain carries TRBV3-1 (or the pseudogene TRBV3-2) and TRBJ2-3; tentatively, D is TRBD2 (6 bases). Germline CDR1 reads LGHDT; CDR2 reads YNNKEL (reference sequence). The CDR3 extends over 16 amino acids. V gave up 2 bases and J gave up 4 bases, with 16 bases separating them. CDR3 sequence: CASSQQISGVPDTQYF. CDR3 bases read: TGTGCCAGCAGCCAACAAATATCGGGGGTCCCAGATACG.

Points on this clone: The read terminates 3 residues ahead of where the CDR3 ends, so the germline J gene completes it. The rearrangement joins TRBV2 to TRBJ2-3; D is unclear. Germline lookup yields CDR1 SNHLY and CDR2 FYNNEI. The CDR3 spans 14 residues. Trimming took 3 bases from V and 2 from J, leaving 9 bases between them. CDR3 amino acids: CASSELLSTDTQYF. CDR3 DNA, as far as it was read: TGTGCCAGCAGTGAGCTACTCTCCACAGATACG.

This clone was seen many times. The CDR3 is cut off 3 residues early in the read; its end comes from the germline J gene. The J gene is TRBJ1-5, the V gene TRBV20-1; D is unclear. Trimming removed 3 bases at V and 5 bases at J, with 11 bases between. This CDR3 is 13 amino acids long. CDR1 is DFQATT, CDR2 SNEGSKA, per germline (reference sequence). The DNA read from the CDR3 is TGCAGTGCTAGTGATAAGTCGGATCAGCCC. It is translated as CSASDKSDQP. The full CDR3 sequence reads CSASDKSDQPQHF.

The table lists this clone with a few counts. The DNA ends 3 residues before the CDR3 does, and the rest of the CDR3 is filled in from the germline J gene. This chain connects TRBV7-4 to TRBJ2-7, with a weak D call TRBD1 (5 bases). This CDR3 contains 16 residues. Trimming left V 4 bases short and J 3 bases short, with 19 bases between. CDR1 is SGHVT, CDR2 SQSDAQ, per germline. The sequenced part of the CDR3 DNA is TGTGCCAGCAGCTCACCCCGACAGCCTTGGGGCTACGAG. As protein: CASSSPRQPWGYE. The whole CDR3 protein reads CASSSPRQPWGYEQYF.